Reported below is one T cell receptor beta chain. Its antigen is not identified. The data were taken from a study of vaccination and CD4 T cells after COVID-19. Across the study: Stimuli were overlapping spike peptide pools of SARS-CoV-2 and three common cold coronaviruses (HCoV-NL63, HCoV-OC43, HCoV-229E).

The Oncomine TCR Beta short-read assay sequenced DNA from cultured CD4+ T cells. TCRdb fed the PCR reads into MiXCR, producing one record per CDR3 protein. The sample carries 23,000 or so distinct CDR3 sequences, around 67% recorded once. The sample's treatment: approximately nine-day PBMC culture with coronavirus spike peptide pools or control peptides (ViraFEST assay). Germline V gene data show CDR1 as SEHNR and CDR2 as FQNEAQ (reference sequence). This CDR3 is 14 amino acids long. Trimming cost V 11 bases and J 7 bases, with 18 bases left between them. The receptor was derived from a human donor who received a COVID-19 vaccine. The sequencing here drew on CD4+ T cells from blood, cultured in vitro, taken after SARS-CoV-2 vaccination. The chain employs TRBV7-9 and TRBJ1-6; tentatively, D is TRBD1 (6 bases). For the CDR3, the DNA is TGTGCCCTGGGGGGGCAGGGAACAAATTCACCCCTCCACTTT. It translates to CALGGQGTNSPLHF.